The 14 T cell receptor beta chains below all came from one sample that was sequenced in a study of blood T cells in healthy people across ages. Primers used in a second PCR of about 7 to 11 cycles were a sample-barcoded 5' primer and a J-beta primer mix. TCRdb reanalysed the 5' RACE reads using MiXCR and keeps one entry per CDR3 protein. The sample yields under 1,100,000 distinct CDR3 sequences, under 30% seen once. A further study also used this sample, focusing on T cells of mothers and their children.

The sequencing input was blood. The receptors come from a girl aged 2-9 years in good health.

The CDR3, as DNA: TGCTCGACCCGGAGGGGGGGACAAGAGACCCAGTACTTC. Translation: CSTRRGGQETQYF. The rearrangement joins TRBV29-1 to TRBJ2-5; D might be TRBD2 (7 bases). Per germline, CDR1 SQVTM and CDR2 ANQGSEA. The CDR3 covers 13 residues.

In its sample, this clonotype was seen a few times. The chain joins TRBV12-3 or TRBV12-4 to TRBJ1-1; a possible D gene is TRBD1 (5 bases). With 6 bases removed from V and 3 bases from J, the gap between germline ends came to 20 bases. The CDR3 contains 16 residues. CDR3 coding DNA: TGTGCCAGCAGCTCCACCAACCCCAGGGTGGACACTGAAGCTTTCTTT. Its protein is CASSSTNPRVDTEAFF.

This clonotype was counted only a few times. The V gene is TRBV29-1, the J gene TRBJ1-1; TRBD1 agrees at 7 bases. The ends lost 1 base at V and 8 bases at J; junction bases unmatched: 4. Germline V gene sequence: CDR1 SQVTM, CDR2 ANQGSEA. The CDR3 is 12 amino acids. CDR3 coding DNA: TGCAGCGTTGAAGTTACAGGGGCAGAAGCTTTCTTT. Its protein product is CSVEVTGAEAFF.

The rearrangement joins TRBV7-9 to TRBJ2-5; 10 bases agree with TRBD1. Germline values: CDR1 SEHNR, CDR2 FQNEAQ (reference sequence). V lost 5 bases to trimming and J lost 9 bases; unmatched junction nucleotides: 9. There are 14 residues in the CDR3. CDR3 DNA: TGTGCCAGCAGCGTCGAGGGGACAGGGGAGGCCCAGTACTTC. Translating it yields CASSVEGTGEAQYF.

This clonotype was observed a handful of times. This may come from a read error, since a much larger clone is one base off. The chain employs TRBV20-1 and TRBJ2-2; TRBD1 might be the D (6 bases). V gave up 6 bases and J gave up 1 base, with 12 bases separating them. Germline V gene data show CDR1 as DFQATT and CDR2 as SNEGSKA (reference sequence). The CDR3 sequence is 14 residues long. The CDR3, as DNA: TGCAGTGCCCGGACAGAAAAGAACACCGGGGAGCTGTTTTTT. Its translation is CSARTEKNTGELFF.

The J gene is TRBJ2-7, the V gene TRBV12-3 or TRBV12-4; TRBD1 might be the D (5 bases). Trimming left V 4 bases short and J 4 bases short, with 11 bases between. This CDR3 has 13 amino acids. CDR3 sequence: CASSSKTDYEQYF. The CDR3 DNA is TGTGCCAGCAGTTCAAAGACAGATTACGAGCAGTACTTC.

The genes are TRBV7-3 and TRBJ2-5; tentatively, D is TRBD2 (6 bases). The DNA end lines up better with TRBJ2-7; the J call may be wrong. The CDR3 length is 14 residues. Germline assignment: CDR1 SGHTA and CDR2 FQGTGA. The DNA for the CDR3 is TGTGCCAGCAGCTTACTCGGGGGAACCTACGAGCAGTACTTC. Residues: CASSLLGGTYEQYF.

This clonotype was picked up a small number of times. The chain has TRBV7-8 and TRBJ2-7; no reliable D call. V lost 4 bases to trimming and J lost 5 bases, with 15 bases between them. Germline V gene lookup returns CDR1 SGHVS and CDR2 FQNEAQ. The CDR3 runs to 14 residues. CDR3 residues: CASSSPPSPDEQYF. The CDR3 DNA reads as TGTGCCAGCAGCTCGCCCCCTAGTCCGGACGAGCAGTACTTC.

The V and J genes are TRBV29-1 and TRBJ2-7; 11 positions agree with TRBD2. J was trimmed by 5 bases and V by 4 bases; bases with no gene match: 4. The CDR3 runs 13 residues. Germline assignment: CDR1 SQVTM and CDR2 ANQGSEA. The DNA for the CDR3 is TGCAGCGTTGTCACTAGCGGGGGCCACGAGCAGTACTTC. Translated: CSVVTSGGHEQYF.

The CDR3 sequence is CASSERAEQFF. Here the CDR3 DNA reads TGCGCCAGCAGTGAACGGGCTGAGCAGTTCTTC. V gene TRBV10-2 combines with J gene TRBJ2-7; D is ambiguous. The J call may be in error: the DNA end matches TRBJ2-1 better. Germline V gives CDR1 WSHSY, CDR2 SAAADI. This CDR3 comprises 11 residues.

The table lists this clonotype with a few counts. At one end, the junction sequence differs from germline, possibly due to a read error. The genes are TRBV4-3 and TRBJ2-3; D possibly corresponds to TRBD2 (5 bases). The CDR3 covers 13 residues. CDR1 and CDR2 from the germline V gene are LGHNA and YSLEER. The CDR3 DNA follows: TGCGCCGGCAGCTTGACGGGGTGGGATACGCAGTATTTT. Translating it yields CAGSLTGWDTQYF.

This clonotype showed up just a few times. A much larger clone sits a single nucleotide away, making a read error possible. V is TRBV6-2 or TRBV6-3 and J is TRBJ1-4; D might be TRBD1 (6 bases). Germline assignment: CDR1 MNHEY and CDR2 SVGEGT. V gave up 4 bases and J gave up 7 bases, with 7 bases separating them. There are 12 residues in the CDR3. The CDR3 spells CASSWTAEKLFF. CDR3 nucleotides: TGTGCCAGCAGTTGGACAGCTGAAAAACTGTTTTTT.

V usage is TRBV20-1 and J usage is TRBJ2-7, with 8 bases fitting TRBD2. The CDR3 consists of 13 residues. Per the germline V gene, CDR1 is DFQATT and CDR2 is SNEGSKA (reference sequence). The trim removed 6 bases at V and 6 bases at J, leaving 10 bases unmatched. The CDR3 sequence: CSAKERGFGEQYF. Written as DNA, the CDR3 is TGCAGTGCCAAGGAGCGGGGGTTTGGCGAGCAGTACTTC.

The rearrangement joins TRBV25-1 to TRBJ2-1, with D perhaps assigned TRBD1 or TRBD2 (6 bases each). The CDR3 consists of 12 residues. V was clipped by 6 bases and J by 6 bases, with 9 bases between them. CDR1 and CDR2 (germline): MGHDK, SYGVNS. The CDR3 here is CASRKGGNEQFF. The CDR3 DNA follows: TGTGCCAGCAGGAAGGGGGGCAATGAGCAGTTCTTC.